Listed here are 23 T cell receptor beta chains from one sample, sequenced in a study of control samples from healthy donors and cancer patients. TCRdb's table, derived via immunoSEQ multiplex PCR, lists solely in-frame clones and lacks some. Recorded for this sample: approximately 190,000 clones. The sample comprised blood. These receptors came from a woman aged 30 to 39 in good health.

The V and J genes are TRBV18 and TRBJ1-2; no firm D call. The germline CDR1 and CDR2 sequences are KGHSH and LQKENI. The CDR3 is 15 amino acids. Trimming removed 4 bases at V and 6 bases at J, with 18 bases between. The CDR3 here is CASSRLATAFDGYTF. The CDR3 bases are TGTGCCAGCTCACGGTTGGCGACGGCTTTCGATGGCTACACCTTC.

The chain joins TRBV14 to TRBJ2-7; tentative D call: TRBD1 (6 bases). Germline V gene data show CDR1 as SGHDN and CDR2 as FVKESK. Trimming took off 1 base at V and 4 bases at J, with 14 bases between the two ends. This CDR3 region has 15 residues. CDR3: CASSQGHTGIYEQYF. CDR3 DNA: TGTGCCAGCAGCCAAGGACACACAGGGATATACGAGCAGTACTTC.

CDR3 protein: CAISGGWTGTGELFF. Here the CDR3 DNA reads TGTGCCATCAGTGGGGGGTGGACAGGGACCGGGGAGCTGTTTTTT. The rearrangement joins TRBV10-3 to TRBJ2-2; 8 bases align to TRBD1. CDR1 is ENHRY and CDR2 is SYGVKD in the germline V gene. The CDR3 runs to 15 residues. V shed 4 bases and J 5 bases; nucleotides not matched to a gene: 6.

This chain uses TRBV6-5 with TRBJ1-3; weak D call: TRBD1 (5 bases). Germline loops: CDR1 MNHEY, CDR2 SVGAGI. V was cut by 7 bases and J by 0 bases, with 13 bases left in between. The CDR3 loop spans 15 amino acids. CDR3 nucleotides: TGTGCCAGCAAGGTGGGGCTTGGCTCTGGAAACACCATATATTTT. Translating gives CASKVGLGSGNTIYF.

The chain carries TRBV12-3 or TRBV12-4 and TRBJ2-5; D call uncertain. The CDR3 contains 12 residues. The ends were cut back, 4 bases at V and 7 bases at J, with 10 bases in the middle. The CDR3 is CASSYPSGTQYF. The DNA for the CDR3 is TGTGCCAGCAGTTACCCCTCGGGGACCCAGTACTTC.

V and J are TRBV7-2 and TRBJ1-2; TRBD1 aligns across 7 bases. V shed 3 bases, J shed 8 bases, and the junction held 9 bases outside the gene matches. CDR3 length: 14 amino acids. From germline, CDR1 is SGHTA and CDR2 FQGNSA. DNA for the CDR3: TGTGCCAGCAGCTTCGTACAGGGGAGGGAAGGCTACACCTTC. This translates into CASSFVQGREGYTF. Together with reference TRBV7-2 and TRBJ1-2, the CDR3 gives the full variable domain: GAGVSQSPSNKVTEKGKDVELRCDPISGHTALYWYRQSLGQGLEFLIYFQGNSAPDKSGLPSDRFSAERTGGSVSTLTIQRTQQEDSAVYLCASSFVQGREGYTFGSGTRLTVV.

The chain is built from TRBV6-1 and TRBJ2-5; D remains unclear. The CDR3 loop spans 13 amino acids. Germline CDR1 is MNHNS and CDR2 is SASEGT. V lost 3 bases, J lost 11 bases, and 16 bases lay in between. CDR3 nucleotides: TGTGCCAGCAGTGACGTGGGATGGTCGCAACAGTACTTC. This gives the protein CASSDVGWSQQYF.

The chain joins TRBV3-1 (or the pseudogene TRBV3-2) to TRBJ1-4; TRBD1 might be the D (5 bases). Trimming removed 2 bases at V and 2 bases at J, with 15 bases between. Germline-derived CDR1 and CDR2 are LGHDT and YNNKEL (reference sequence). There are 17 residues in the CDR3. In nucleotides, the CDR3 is TGTGCCAGCAGCCAAAGGGACCGTGGGCTTACTAATGAAAAACTGTTTTTT. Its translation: CASSQRDRGLTNEKLFF.

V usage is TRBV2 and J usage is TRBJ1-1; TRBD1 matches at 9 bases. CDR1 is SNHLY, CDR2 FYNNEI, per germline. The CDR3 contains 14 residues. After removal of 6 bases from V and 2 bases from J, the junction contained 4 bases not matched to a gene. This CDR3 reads CASSGTGRNTEAFF. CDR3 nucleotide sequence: TGTGCCAGCAGCGGGACAGGGAGAAACACTGAAGCTTTCTTT.

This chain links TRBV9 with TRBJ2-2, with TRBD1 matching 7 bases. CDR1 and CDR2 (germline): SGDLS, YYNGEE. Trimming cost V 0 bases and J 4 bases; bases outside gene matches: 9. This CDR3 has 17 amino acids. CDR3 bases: TGTGCCAGCAGCGTAGGAGTCGGGACAGTCAGCACCGGGGAGCTGTTTTTT. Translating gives CASSVGVGTVSTGELFF.

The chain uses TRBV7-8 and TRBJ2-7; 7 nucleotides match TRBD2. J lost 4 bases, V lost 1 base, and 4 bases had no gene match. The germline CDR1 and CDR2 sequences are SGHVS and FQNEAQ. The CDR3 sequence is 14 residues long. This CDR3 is CASSLVGLSYEQYF. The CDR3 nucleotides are TGTGCCAGCAGCTTAGTGGGACTAAGTTACGAGCAGTACTTC.

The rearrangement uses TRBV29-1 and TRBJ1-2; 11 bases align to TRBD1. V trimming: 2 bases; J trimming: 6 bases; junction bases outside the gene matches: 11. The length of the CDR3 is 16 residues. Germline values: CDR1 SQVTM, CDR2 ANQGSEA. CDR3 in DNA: TGCAGCGTTGAACGCCTTGGACAGGGGGCGAGGAATGGCTACACCTTC. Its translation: CSVERLGQGARNGYTF.

The CDR3 DNA reads as TGTGCCACTTCTTTCGATGCGGGTTCACCCCTCCACTTT. Encoded protein: CATSFDAGSPLHF. The V and J genes are TRBV24-1 and TRBJ1-6; D unresolved. The CDR3 has 13 amino acids. Trimming pared 10 bases from V and 9 bases from J, leaving 15 bases between. In germline, CDR1 is KGHDR, CDR2 SFDVKD.

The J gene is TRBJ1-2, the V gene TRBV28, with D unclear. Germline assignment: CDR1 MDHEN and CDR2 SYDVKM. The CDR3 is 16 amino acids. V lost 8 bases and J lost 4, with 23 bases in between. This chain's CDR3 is CASLKRFEGSIYGYTF. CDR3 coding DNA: TGTGCCAGCTTGAAAAGGTTTGAAGGGAGTATCTATGGCTACACCTTC.

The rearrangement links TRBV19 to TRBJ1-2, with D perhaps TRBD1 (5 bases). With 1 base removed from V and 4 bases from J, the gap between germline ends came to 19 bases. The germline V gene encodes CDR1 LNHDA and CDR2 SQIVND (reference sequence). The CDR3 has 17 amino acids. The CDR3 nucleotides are TGTGCCAGTAGTATAGGCCGGGGCCTACGAACTCTCTATGGCTACACCTTC. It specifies CASSIGRGLRTLYGYTF.

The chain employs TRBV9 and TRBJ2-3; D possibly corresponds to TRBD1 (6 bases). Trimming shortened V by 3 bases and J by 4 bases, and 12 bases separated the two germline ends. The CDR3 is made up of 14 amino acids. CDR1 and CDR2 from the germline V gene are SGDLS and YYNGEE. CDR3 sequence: CASSGAQGADTQYF. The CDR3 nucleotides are TGTGCCAGCAGCGGGGCACAGGGAGCAGATACGCAGTATTTT.

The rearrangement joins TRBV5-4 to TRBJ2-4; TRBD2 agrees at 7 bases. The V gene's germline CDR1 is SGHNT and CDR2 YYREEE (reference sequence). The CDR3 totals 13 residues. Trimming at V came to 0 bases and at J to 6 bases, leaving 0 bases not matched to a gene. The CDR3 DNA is TGTGCCAGCAGCTTGGGCGGGGGAAACATTCAGTACTTC. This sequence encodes CASSLGGGNIQYF.

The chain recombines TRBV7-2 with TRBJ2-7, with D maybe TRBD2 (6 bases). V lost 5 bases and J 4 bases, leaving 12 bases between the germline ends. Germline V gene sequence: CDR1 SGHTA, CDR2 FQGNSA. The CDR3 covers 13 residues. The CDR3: CASSRGTSYEQYF. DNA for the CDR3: TGTGCCAGCAGCCGGGGGACTTCATACGAGCAGTACTTC.

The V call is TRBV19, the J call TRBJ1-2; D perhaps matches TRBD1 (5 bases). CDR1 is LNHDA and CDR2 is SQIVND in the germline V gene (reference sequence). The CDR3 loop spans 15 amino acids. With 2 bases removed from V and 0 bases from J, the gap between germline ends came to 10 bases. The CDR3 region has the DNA TGTGCCAGTAGTATAAGTGCAGGGCCTAACTATGGCTACACCTTC. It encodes CASSISAGPNYGYTF.

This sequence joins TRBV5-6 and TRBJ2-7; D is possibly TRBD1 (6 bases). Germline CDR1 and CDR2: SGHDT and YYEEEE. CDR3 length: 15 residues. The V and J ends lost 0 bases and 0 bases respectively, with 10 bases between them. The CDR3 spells CASSLGTDPSYEQYF. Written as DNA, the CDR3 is TGTGCCAGCAGCTTGGGGACAGACCCCTCCTACGAGCAGTACTTC.

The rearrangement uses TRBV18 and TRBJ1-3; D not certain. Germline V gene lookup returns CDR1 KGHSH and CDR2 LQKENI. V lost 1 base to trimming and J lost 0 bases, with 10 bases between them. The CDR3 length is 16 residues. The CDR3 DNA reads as TGTGCCAGCTCACCACGAGCGGAGATCTCTGGAAACACCATATATTTT. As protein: CASSPRAEISGNTIYF.

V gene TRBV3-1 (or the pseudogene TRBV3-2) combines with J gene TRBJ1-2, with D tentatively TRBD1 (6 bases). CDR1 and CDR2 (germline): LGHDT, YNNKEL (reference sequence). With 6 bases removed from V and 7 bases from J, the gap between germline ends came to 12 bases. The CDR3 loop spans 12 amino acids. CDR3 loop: CASRQGPGGYTF. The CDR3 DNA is TGTGCCAGCAGACAGGGCCCCGGTGGCTACACCTTC.

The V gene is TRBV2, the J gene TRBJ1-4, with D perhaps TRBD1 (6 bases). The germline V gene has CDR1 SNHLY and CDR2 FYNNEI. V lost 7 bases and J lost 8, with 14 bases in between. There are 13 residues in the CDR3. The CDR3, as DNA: TGTGCCAGCAAAAGGGACAACTTCGAAAAACTGTTTTTT. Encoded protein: CASKRDNFEKLFF.